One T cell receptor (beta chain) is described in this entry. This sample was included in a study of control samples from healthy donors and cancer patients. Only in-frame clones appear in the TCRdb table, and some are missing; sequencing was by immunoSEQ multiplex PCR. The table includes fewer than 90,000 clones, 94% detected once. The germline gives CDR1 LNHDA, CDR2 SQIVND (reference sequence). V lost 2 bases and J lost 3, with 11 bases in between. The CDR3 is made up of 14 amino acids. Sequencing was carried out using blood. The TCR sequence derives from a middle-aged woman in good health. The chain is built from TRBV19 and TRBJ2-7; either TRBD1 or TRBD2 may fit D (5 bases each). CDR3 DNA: TGTGCCAGTAGTATAAGGAGGCAGGGCTACGAGCAGTACTTC. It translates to CASSIRRQGYEQYF.